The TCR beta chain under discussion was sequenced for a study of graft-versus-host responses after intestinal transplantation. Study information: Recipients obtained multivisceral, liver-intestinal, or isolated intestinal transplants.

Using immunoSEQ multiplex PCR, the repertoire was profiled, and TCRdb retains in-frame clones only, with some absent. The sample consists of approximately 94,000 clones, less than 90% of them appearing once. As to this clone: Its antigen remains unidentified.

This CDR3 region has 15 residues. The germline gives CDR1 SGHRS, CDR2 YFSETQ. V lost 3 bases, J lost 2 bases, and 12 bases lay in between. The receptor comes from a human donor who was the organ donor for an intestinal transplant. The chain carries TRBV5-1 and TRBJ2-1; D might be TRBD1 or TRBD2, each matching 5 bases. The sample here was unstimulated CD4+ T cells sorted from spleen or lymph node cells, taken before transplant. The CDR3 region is CASSSGPNTYNEQFF. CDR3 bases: TGCGCCAGCAGCTCGGGACCCAATACCTACAATGAGCAGTTCTTC.